This TCR beta chain was captured by sequencing in a study of cytomegalovirus exposure and HLA in healthy donors. Study conclusions and caveats: Previous analysis showed most TCR beta V segments were productive about 87% or about 30% of the time. Follow-up analysis seemed to connect common viral pathogens with several of the most significant clusters identified. Usually a TCR sequence was rare, but some public TCRs were found in many donors.

Healthy bone marrow donors made up the donor group. Concerning this clone: Its cognate antigen is unknown.

A multiplex PCR was run with 60 Vbeta primers and 13 Jbeta primers. Sequenced by immunoSEQ multiplex PCR; TCRdb stores in-frame clones only, minus some. The sample lists 150,000 to 200,000 clones; roughly 80% were seen once. Germline CDR1 is SNHLY and CDR2 is FYNNEI. Trimming pared 4 bases from V and 9 bases from J, leaving 13 bases between. The CDR3 is 13 residues long. V and J are TRBV2 and TRBJ2-1; a weak D match, TRBD1 (5 bases). This TCR was recovered from a man aged 60-69 years in good health and CMV-seronegative. The source material was PBMCs. CDR3 DNA: TGTGCCAGCAGTGTTTCAGGGTATGGTGAGCAGTTCTTC. Its protein is CASSVSGYGEQFF.